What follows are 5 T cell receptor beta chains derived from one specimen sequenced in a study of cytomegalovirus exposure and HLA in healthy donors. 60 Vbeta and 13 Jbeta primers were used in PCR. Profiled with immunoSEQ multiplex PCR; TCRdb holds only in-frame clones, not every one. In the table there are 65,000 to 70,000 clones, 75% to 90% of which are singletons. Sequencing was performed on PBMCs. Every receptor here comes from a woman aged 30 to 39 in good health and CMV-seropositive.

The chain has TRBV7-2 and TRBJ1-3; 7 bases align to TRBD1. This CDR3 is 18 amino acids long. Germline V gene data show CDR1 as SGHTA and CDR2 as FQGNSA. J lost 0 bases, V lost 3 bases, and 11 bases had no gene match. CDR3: CASSLNRDRFLSGNTIYF. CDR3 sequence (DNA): TGTGCCAGCAGCTTGAACCGGGACAGATTCCTCTCTGGAAACACCATATATTTT. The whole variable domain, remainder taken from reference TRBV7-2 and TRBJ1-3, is GAGVSQSPSNKVTEKGKDVELRCDPISGHTALYWYRQSLGQGLEFLIYFQGNSAPDKSGLPSDRFSAERTGGSVSTLTIQRTQQEDSAVYLCASSLNRDRFLSGNTIYFGEGSWLTVV.

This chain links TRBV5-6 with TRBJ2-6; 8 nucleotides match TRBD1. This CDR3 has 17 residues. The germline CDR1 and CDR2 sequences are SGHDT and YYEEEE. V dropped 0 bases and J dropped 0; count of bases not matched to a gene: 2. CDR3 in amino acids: CASSLGDRPSGANVLTF. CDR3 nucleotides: TGTGCCAGCAGCTTGGGGGACAGGCCCTCTGGGGCCAACGTCCTGACTTTC.

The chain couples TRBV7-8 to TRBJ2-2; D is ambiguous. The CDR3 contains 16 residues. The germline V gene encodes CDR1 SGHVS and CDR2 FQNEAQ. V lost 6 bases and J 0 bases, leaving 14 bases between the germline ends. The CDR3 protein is CASSRASSTNTGELFF. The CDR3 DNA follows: TGTGCCAGCAGTCGAGCTAGTTCGACGAACACCGGGGAGCTGTTTTTT.

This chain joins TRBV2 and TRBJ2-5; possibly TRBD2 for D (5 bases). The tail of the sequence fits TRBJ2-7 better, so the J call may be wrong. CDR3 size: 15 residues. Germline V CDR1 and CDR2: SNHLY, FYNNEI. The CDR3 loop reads CASSETLTGFYEQYF. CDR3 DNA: TGTGCCAGCAGTGAAACCCTAACGGGGTTCTACGAGCAGTACTTC.

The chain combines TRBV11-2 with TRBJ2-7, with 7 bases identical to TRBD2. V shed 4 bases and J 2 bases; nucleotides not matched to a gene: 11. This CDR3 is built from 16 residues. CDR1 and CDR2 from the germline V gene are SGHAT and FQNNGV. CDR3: CASSSVNSGFTYEQYF. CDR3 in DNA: TGTGCCAGCAGCTCGGTCAATAGCGGGTTTACCTACGAGCAGTACTTC.